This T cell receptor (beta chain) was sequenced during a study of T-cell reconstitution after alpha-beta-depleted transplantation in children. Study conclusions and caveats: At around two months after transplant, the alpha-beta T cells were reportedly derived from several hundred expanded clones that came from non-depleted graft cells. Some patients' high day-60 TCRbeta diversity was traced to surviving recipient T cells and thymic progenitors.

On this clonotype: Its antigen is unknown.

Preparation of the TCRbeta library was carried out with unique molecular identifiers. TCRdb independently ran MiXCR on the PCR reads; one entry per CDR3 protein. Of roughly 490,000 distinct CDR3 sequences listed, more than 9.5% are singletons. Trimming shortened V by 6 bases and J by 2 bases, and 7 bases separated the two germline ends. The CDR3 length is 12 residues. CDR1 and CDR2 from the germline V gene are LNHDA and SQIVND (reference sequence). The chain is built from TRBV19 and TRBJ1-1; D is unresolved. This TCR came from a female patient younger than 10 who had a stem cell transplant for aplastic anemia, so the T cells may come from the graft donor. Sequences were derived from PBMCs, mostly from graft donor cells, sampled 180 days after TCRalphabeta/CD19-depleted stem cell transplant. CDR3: CASSPQNTEAFF. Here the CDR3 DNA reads TGTGCCAGTAGCCCCCAAAACACTGAAGCTTTCTTT. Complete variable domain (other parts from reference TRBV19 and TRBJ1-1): DGGITQSPKYLFRKEGQNVTLSCEQNLNHDAMYWYRQDPGQGLRLIYYSQIVNDFQKGDIAEGYSVSREKKESFPLTVTSAQKNPTAFYLCASSPQNTEAFFGQGTRLTVV.